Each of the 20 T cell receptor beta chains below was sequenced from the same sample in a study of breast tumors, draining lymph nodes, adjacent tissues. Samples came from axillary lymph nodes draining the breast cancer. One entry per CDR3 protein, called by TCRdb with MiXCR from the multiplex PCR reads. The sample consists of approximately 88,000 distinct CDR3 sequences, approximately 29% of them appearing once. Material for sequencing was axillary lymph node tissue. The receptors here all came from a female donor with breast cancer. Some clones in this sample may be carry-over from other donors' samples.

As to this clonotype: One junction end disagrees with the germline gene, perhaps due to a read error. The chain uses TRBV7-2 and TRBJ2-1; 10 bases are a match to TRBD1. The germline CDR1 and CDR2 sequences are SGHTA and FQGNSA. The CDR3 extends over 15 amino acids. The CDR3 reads CASSLPGQGWSEQLF. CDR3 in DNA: TGTGCCAGCAGCTTACCGGGACAGGGGTGGAGTGAGCAGCTCTTC.

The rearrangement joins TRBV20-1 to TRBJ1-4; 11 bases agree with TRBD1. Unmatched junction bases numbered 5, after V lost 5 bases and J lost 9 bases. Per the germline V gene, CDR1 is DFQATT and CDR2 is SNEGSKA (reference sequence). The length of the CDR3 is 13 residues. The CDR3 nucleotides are TGCAGTGCTCAGGGACAGGGGGTCAAAAAACTGTTTTTT. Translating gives CSAQGQGVKKLFF.

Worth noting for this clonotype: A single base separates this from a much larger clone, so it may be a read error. The CDR3 loop reads CASSHLSGTGTGELFF. DNA for the CDR3: TGTGCCAGCAGCCATCTCAGCGGGACAGGAACCGGGGAGCTGTTTTTT. This sequence joins TRBV14 and TRBJ2-2; D is perhaps TRBD1 (8 bases). CDR1 is SGHDN and CDR2 is FVKESK in the germline V gene. This CDR3 is built from 16 residues. Trimming stripped 3 bases from V and 5 bases from J, with 16 bases between.

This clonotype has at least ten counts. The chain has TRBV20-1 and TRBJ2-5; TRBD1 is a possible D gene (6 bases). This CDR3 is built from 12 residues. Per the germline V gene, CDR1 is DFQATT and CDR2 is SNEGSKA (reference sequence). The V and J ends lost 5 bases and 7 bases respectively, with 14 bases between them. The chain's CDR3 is CSAQGEGGTQYF. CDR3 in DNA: TGCAGTGCTCAAGGGGAAGGGGGGACCCAGTACTTC.

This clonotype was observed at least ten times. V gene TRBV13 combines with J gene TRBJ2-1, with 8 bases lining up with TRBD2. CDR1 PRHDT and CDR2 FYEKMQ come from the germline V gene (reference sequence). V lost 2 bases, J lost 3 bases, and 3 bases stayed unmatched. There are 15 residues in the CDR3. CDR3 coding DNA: TGTGCCAGCAGCTTAATAAGCGGGAGCTACAATGAGCAGTTCTTC. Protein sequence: CASSLISGSYNEQFF.

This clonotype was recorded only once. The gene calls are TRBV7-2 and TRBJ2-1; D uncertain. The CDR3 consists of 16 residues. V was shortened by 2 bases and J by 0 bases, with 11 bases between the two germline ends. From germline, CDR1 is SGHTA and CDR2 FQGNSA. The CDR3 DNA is TGTGCCAGCAGCTTAACGGGCAGACGCTCCTACAATGAGCAGTTCTTC. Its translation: CASSLTGRRSYNEQFF. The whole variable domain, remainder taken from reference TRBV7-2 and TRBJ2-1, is GAGVSQSPSNKVTEKGKDVELRCDPISGHTALYWYRQSLGQGLEFLIYFQGNSAPDKSGLPSDRFSAERTGGSVSTLTIQRTQQEDSAVYLCASSLTGRRSYNEQFFGPGTRLTVL.

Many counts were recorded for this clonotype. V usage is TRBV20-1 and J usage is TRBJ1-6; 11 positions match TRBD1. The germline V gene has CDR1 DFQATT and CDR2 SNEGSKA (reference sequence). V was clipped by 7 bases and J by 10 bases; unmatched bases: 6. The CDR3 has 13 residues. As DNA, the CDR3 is TGCAGTGTAAAGGACAGGGGGCTCTCACCCCTCCACTTT. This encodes CSVKDRGLSPLHF.

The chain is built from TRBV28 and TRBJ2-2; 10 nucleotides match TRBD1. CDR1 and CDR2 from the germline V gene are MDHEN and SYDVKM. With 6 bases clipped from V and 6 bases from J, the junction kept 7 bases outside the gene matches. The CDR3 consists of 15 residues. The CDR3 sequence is CASSETGGAAGELFF. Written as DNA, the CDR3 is TGTGCCAGCAGCGAGACAGGGGGCGCGGCCGGGGAGCTGTTTTTT.

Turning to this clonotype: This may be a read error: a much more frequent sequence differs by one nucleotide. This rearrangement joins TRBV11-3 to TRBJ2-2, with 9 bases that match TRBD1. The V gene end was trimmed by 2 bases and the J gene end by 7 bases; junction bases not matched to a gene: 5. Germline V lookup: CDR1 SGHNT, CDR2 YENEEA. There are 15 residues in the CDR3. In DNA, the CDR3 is TGTGCCAGCAGCTTAACAGGGGGCGCAGGCGGGGAGCTGTTTTTT. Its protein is CASSLTGGAGGELFF. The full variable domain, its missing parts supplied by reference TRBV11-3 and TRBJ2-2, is EAGVVQSPRYKIIEKKQPVAFWCNPISGHNTLYWYLQNLGQGPELLIRYENEEAVDDSQLPKDRFSAERLKGVDSTLKIQPAELGDSAVYLCASSLTGGAGGELFFGEGSRLTVL.

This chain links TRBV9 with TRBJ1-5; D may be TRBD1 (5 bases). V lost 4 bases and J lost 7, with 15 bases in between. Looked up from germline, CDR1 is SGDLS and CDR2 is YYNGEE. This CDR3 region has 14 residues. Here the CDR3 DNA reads TGTGCCAGCAGCACGGGACCACGGGGACAGCCCCAGCATTTT. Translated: CASSTGPRGQPQHF.

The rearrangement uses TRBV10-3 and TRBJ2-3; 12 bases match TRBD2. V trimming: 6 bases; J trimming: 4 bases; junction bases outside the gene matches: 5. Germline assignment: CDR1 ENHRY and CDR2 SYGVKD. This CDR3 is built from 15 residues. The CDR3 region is CAISQTSGGADTQYF. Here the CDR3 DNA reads TGTGCCATCAGCCAGACTAGCGGGGGCGCAGATACGCAGTATTTT.

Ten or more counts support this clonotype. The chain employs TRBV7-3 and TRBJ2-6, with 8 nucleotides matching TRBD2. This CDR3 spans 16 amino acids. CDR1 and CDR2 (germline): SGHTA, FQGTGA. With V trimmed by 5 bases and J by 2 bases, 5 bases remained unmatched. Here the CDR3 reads CASSLSGGAGANVLTF. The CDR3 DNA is TGTGCCAGCAGCCTCTCCGGGGGGGCTGGGGCCAACGTCCTGACTTTC.

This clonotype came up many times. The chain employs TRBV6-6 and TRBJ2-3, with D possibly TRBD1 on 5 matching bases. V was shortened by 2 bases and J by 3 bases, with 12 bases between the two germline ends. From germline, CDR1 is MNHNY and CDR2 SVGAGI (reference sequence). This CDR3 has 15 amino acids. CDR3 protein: CASSYRQGITDTQYF. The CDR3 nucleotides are TGTGCCAGCAGTTACCGCCAGGGCATAACAGATACGCAGTATTTT.

Written as DNA, the CDR3 is TGTGCCAGCAGCCCCAGGGACAGGGCCATTGAAGCTTTCTTT. It yields the protein CASSPRDRAIEAFF. The chain recombines TRBV11-1 with TRBJ1-1; 9 positions match TRBD1. Looked up from germline, CDR1 is SGHAT and CDR2 is FQDESV (reference sequence). This CDR3 spans 14 amino acids. With 5 bases clipped from V and 7 bases from J, the junction kept 8 bases outside the gene matches.

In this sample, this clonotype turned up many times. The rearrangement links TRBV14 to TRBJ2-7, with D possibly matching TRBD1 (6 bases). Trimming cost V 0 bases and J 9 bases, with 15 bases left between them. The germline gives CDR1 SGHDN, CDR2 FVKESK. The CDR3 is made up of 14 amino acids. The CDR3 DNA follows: TGTGCCAGCAGCCAAGATCGGACAGTCCAGGGGCAGTACTTC. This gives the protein CASSQDRTVQGQYF.

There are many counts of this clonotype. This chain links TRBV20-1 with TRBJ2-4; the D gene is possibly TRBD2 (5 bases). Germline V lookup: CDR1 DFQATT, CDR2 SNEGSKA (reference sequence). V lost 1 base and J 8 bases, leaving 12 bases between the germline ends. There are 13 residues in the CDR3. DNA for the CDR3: TGCAGTGCTAGAGTCATCGACGGGGACATTCAGTACTTC. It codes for CSARVIDGDIQYF.

CDR3 region: CASSPGGAEAFF. For the CDR3, the DNA is TGTGCCAGCTCACCAGGGGGGGCTGAAGCTTTCTTT. V usage is TRBV18 and J usage is TRBJ1-1; maybe TRBD1 (5 bases). The V and J ends lost 2 bases and 6 bases respectively, with 7 bases between them. Germline lookup yields CDR1 KGHSH and CDR2 LQKENI. The CDR3 runs 12 residues.

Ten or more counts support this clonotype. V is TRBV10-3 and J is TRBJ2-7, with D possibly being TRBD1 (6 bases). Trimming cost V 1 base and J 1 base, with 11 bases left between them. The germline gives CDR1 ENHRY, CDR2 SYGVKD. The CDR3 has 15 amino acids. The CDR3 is CAISEYGGLSYEQYF. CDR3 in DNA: TGTGCCATCAGTGAGTATGGGGGCCTTTCCTACGAGCAGTACTTC.

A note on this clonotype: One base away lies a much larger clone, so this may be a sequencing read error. CDR3 coding DNA: TGTGCCCTCCTATTAGCGGGGTATTACAGTGAGCAGTTCTTC. Translating gives CALLLAGYYSEQFF. The V call is TRBV3-1, the J call TRBJ2-1; TRBD2 aligns across 8 bases. The CDR3 consists of 14 residues. Germline assignment: CDR1 LGHDT and CDR2 YNNKEL (reference sequence).

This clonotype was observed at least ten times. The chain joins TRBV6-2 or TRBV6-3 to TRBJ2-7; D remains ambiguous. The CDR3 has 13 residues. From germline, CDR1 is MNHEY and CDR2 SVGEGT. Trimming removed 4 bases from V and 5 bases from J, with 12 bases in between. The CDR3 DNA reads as TGTGCCAGCAGTTCCCTGAGAAGCGACGAGCAGTACTTC. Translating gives CASSSLRSDEQYF.